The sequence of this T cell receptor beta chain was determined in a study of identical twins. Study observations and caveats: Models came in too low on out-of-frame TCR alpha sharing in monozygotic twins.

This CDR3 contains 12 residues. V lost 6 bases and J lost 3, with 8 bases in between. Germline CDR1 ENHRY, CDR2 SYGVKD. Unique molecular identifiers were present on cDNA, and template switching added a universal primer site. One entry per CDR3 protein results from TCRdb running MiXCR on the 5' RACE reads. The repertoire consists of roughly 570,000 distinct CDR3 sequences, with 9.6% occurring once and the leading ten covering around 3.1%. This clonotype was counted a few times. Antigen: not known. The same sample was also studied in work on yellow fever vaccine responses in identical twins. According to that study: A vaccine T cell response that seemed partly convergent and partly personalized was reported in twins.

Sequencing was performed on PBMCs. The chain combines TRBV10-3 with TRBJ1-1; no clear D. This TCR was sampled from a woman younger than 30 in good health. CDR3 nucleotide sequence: TGTGCCATCAGGGACGGATACACTGAAGCTTTCTTT. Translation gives CAIRDGYTEAFF.